This T cell receptor beta chain emerged from a study of T-cell memory formation after mild COVID-19. Points on this clonotype: What it binds is unknown.

The V segment lost 4 bases and the J segment 6 bases; nucleotides outside the gene matches: 7. From germline, CDR1 is SGHKS and CDR2 YYEKEE (reference sequence). There are 14 residues in the CDR3. TCRdb re-called the 5' RACE reads through MiXCR, storing one row per CDR3 protein. In the table there are some 120,000 distinct CDR3 sequences, more than 15% of which are singletons. The study's findings and limits: Some clones that responded were present in memory (sampled pre-infection), which suggests cross-reactive memory joined.

Sequenced sample: PBMCs or a T cell subset sorted from them (not recorded which). The J gene is TRBJ2-1, the V gene TRBV5-5, with TRBD2 matching over 7 bases. The clonotype comes from an adult woman who had mild COVID-19 (a few samples of this study predate the infection). Cell type and time point are not known. The chain's CDR3 is CASSDRRGSNEQFF. CDR3 coding DNA: TGTGCCAGCAGCGACCGGCGGGGGAGCAATGAGCAGTTCTTC.